This TCR beta chain derives from a study of shared clonotypes between healthy human individuals (dated by TCRdb to 2018 to 2020). Turning to the overall study: The cohort comprised a couple of women and a few men aged 18 to 49 years. For each donor, three plates each were used for CD4 naive and CD4 memory, two plates were used for CD8 naive, and one plate was used for CD8 memory. To estimate repertoire size and how much clonotypes are shared between individuals, the study performed deep sequencing of blood TCR repertoires from 4 to 6 healthy adults. Libraries were prepared and TCR repertoires were sequenced by different laboratories using diverse techniques, in order to increase sequencing depth and limit assay-specific biases. Between about 0.8 and 9.5 billion PBMCs per donor were obtained by leukapheresis.

Study-level results and caveats: Rarefaction of sorted-subset datasets indicated incomplete sequencing despite the large sequencing depth. Because the study included a small number of donors, the genetic and exposure-history diversity represented was limited. Sampling was limited to blood, and TCR repertoires in tissue likely differ from TCR repertoires in blood. When several donors were compared, the shared fraction of clonotypes was about 5.2% for naive CD4, 3.5% to 4% for naive CD8, 2% to 2.5% for memory CD4, and roughly 0.4% for memory CD8. Based on pairwise subsampling, the degree of clonotype sharing among donors was expected to be affected by sequencing depth. Clonotypes shared by all four sorted-subset donors showed higher generation probabilities than non-shared clonotypes. Naive subsets generally had larger estimated clonotype richness than memory subsets did.

Using the deep immunoSEQ assay, TCR CDR3 regions were amplified from genomic DNA by multiplex PCR. For each cell subset, the extracted genomic DNA was distributed evenly across all wells of several immunoSEQ 96-well plates, and each plate served as one replicate. For sorted subsets, each replicate PCR was loaded with 200 to 250 ng genomic DNA, equivalent to 25,000 to 35,000 T cell genomes. The purified libraries were quantified using a Qubit 3.0 fluorometer, sized with a Bioanalyzer 2100, and then quantified again using the KAPA Library Quantification kit. Each immunoSEQ 96-well plate was sequenced on its own single-read 150-cycle Illumina NextSeq 550 flow cell. Per the original workflow: Because only junctional sequences without quality scores were contained in the immunoSEQ output, filtering matching that applied to full-length reads could not be performed. Sequences were annotated with PyIR, a Python wrapper for IgBLAST v1.9, and V/J genes and CDR3 were assigned using IMGT germline references. Any read was removed if the V/J assignment was weak (E-value above 1e-6), the CDR3 was missing, or the read contained stop codons, out-of-frame junctions, or ambiguous translated residues. V3J clonotypes were defined as sequences sharing an identical inferred V gene, J gene, and CDR3 amino acid sequence. To compute the percentage overlap between repertoires, the number of shared unique clonotypes was divided by the size of the smaller repertoire. Three approaches were used to assess repertoire richness: RTK rarefaction, the Chao1 estimator, and Recon v2.1 estimates of unobserved clonotypes. Generation probabilities for all TCRbeta clonotypes obtained by the gDNA method from a handful of donors were computed using OLGA. The clones in this table, taken by TCRdb from immuneACCESS, are in-frame only. Not every clone is retained; where verified, under half of the shortfall comes from an unresolved V gene, and the cause of the rest is unknown. V and J calls and clone size are given by that table; D and trimming were obtained from the DNA. This sample is represented by some 1,100,000 clones; around 78% of them were singletons. Together, the top ten hold approximately 0.52% of the sample.

As for this clone: No antigen is known for it. Base qualities are not at hand, and no much larger clone is one base apart.

Healthy HIV-negative adults with no recently reported acute infections or vaccinations were included as donors. All donors were Caucasian adults living in Nashville, Tennessee, USA. CD4+ T cells were enriched by magnetic negative selection, after which naive cells were positively selected on CD45RA and the negative fraction was taken as the memory subset. Blood was collected by leukapheresis, and PBMCs were isolated by Ficoll-Histopaque density gradient centrifugation and then cryopreserved in liquid nitrogen vapor phase. Analytical flow cytometry was used to check the purity and quantity of every magnetically sorted T cell population. From each sorted fraction, genomic DNA was isolated and quantified by UV absorbance on a Nanodrop 2000c. Source material: memory CD4+ T cells from PBMCs. The meaning of the sample's cell subset or site label: CD45RA-negative fraction. This receptor was identified in a man aged 18-30 years in good health. Some clones in this sample may be carry-over from other donors' samples.

The DNA sequence is TGTGCCAGCAGCCCTACAAGGGGGGGAGAAAAACTGTTTTTT. Translated, it reads CASSPTRGGEKLFF. Recombination linked TRBV11-2 to TRBJ1-4; TRBD1 could be the D gene, as 6 bases match. CDR1 and CDR2 are read off the germline V gene as SGHAT and FQNNGV. The CDR3, cysteine through phenylalanine, is 14 amino acids long. Only the CDR3 DNA is retained, 42 bases long and in frame from the first base. V is pared back by 5 bases and J by 8 bases, with 15 bases lying between the germline termini. When the CDR3 is completed using the reference TRBV11-2 and TRBJ1-4 genes on either side, the full variable domain is EAGVAQSPRYKIIEKRQSVAFWCNPISGHATLYWYQQILGQGPKLLIQFQNNGVVDDSQLPKDRFSAERLKGVDSTLKIQPAKLEDSAVYLCASSPTRGGEKLFFGSGTQLSVL.